These 20 T cell receptor beta chains share one sample of origin, sequenced in a study of T cell repertoires in aging, cancer and after chemotherapy. The template was genomic DNA from peripheral blood, not RNA. A mixed TRB-A/B primer pool amplified rearranged TRB by multiplex touch-down PCR. TCRdb called the multiplex PCR reads again in MiXCR, with one record for every CDR3 protein. The data show roughly 6,000 distinct CDR3 sequences, with 38% seen just once and around half held by the top ten. The sequencing sample was made of blood. These receptor sequences come from a human donor with a blood cancer.

This clonotype was detected only a few times. The V gene is TRBV18, the J gene TRBJ2-1; a possible D gene is TRBD2 (5 bases). Germline CDR1 and CDR2: KGHSH and LQKENI. V was shortened by 0 bases and J by 7 bases, with 7 bases between the two germline ends. The CDR3 loop spans 13 amino acids. As DNA, the CDR3 is TGTGCCAGCTCACCACCACTAGGGAATGAGCAGTTCTTC. Translated, it gives CASSPPLGNEQFF. Full variable domain (missing parts from reference TRBV18 and TRBJ2-1): NAGVMQNPRHLVRRRGQEARLRCSPMKGHSHVYWYRQLPEEGLKFMVYLQKENIIDESGMPKERFSAEFPKEGPSILRIQQVVRGDSAAYFCASSPPLGNEQFFGPGTRLTVL.

This clonotype showed up just a few times. This chain connects TRBV27 to TRBJ1-4; 9 positions match TRBD1. CDR1 MNHEY and CDR2 SMNVEV come from the germline V gene (reference sequence). With 6 bases clipped from V and 4 bases from J, the junction kept 3 bases outside the gene matches. There are 14 residues in the CDR3. CDR3 protein: CASRGTGNNEKLFF. The CDR3 nucleotides read TGTGCCAGCAGGGGGACAGGGAATAATGAAAAACTGTTTTTT.

Only a few counts were recorded for this clonotype. This chain joins TRBV12-3 or TRBV12-4 and TRBJ2-7, with D perhaps being TRBD1 or TRBD2 (5 bases each). The V gene lost 4 bases and the J gene lost 2 bases, with 9 bases spanning the gap. There are 13 residues in the CDR3. CDR3 sequence: CASSSGTAYEQYF. For the CDR3, the DNA is TGTGCCAGCAGTTCAGGGACCGCCTACGAGCAGTACTTC.

This clonotype was detected a few times. The chain links TRBV4-3 to TRBJ2-7, with 11 bases lining up with TRBD2. The V segment lost 4 bases and the J segment 5 bases; nucleotides outside the gene matches: 7. CDR3 length equals 15 residues. Germline loops: CDR1 LGHNA, CDR2 YSLEER. CDR3 sequence (DNA): TGCGCCAGCAGCCTGAGGCCGGGACTAGCGGACGAGCAGTACTTC. Protein: CASSLRPGLADEQYF.

The V gene is TRBV7-2, the J gene TRBJ2-3; a possible D gene is TRBD2 (5 bases). The CDR3 has 15 residues. Trimming pared 0 bases from V and 1 base from J, leaving 8 bases between. The V gene's germline CDR1 is SGHTA and CDR2 FQGNSA. The CDR3 is CASSLAVSGTDTQYF. The CDR3 DNA reads TGTGCCAGCAGCTTAGCGGTTAGCGGCACAGATACGCAGTATTTT. The full variable domain, rest sourced from reference TRBV7-2 and TRBJ2-3, is GAGVSQSPSNKVTEKGKDVELRCDPISGHTALYWYRQSLGQGLEFLIYFQGNSAPDKSGLPSDRFSAERTGGSVSTLTIQRTQQEDSAVYLCASSLAVSGTDTQYFGPGTRLTVL.

The chain joins TRBV10-3 to TRBJ2-1; 8 bases are shared with TRBD1. With 10 bases clipped from V and 7 bases from J, the junction kept 9 bases outside the gene matches. The CDR3 loop spans 13 amino acids. The germline gives CDR1 ENHRY, CDR2 SYGVKD. CDR3 nucleotides: TGTGCCAGACAGGGGAGAGGTGAGAATGAGCAGTTCTTC. Translation: CARQGRGENEQFF.

Only a few counts were recorded for this clonotype. This chain links TRBV5-5 with TRBJ1-2; the D is unclear. The CDR3 loop spans 16 amino acids. Germline lookup yields CDR1 SGHKS and CDR2 YYEKEE (reference sequence). V was shortened by 4 bases and J by 6 bases, with 22 bases between the two germline ends. The CDR3, as DNA: TGTGCCAGCAGCCTCATAGGACCGCTCCGGATTCATGGCTACACCTTC. Translation: CASSLIGPLRIHGYTF. Using reference TRBV5-5 and TRBJ1-2 for the parts outside the CDR3, the full variable domain is DAGVTQSPTHLIKTRGQQVTLRCSPISGHKSVSWYQQVLGQGPQFIFQYYEKEERGRGNFPDRFSARQFPNYSSELNVNALLLGDSALYLCASSLIGPLRIHGYTFGSGTRLTVV.

V and J are TRBV20-1 and TRBJ2-7, with 8 bases matching TRBD1. Germline V lookup: CDR1 DFQATT, CDR2 SNEGSKA (reference sequence). V trimming: 3 bases; J trimming: 0 bases; junction bases outside the gene matches: 7. The CDR3 is 15 residues long. For the CDR3, the DNA is TGCAGTGCTAGGGGGCAGGGGGCCTTCTCCTACGAGCAGTACTTC. Its translation: CSARGQGAFSYEQYF.

In this sample, this clonotype turned up a few times. The chain employs TRBV15 and TRBJ2-5; the match to TRBD2 covers 10 bases. CDR3 length: 17 amino acids. Germline CDR1 LNHNV, CDR2 YYDKDF (reference sequence). The ends lost 4 bases at V and 5 bases at J; junction bases unmatched: 13. In nucleotides, the CDR3 is TGTGCCACCAGCACGGTCTCTAAGCGGGAGGGCCAGGAGACCCAGTACTTC. It specifies CATSTVSKREGQETQYF.

The chain couples TRBV19 to TRBJ2-4, with 10 bases matching TRBD2. CDR3 size: 18 residues. J was trimmed by 7 bases and V by 3 bases; bases with no gene match: 15. From germline, CDR1 is LNHDA and CDR2 SQIVND (reference sequence). In DNA, the CDR3 is TGTGCCAGTAGTATTATGCTAGCGGGAGCCAGTCTGGGGAACATTCAGTACTTC. The encoded protein is CASSIMLAGASLGNIQYF.

In this sample, this clonotype turned up a few times. The chain couples TRBV6-2 or TRBV6-3 to TRBJ1-2; TRBD1 matches at 7 bases. V lost 5 bases to trimming and J lost 6 bases; unmatched junction nucleotides: 3. CDR1 is MNHEY, CDR2 SVGEGT, per germline. This CDR3 is built from 12 residues. CDR3 amino acids: CASSDRAHGYTF. The CDR3 DNA reads TGTGCCAGCAGTGACAGGGCGCATGGCTACACCTTC.

The sample holds a few counts of this clonotype. CDR3: CSVLGQGEGYTF. Here the CDR3 DNA reads TGCAGCGTTCTGGGACAGGGGGAGGGCTACACCTTC. The V gene is TRBV29-1, the J gene TRBJ1-2; 11 bases align to TRBD1. The CDR3 loop spans 12 amino acids. Germline CDR1 SQVTM, CDR2 ANQGSEA. The ends lost 5 bases at V and 8 bases at J; junction bases unmatched: 4. The full variable domain, completed using reference TRBV29-1 and TRBJ1-2, is SAVISQKPSRDICQRGTSLTIQCQVDSQVTMMFWYRQQPGQSLTLIATANQGSEATYESGFVIDKFPISRPNLTFSTLTVSNMSPEDSSIYLCSVLGQGEGYTFGSGTRLTVV.

The V gene is TRBV27, the J gene TRBJ2-7; 9 nucleotides line up with TRBD1. There are 16 residues in the CDR3. V was clipped by 7 bases and J by 0 bases; unmatched bases: 10. CDR1 and CDR2 (germline): MNHEY, SMNVEV (reference sequence). In DNA, the CDR3 is TGTGCCAGCACCTCCCGGGACAGGGAAAGCTCCTACGAGCAGTACTTC. Translating it yields CASTSRDRESSYEQYF.

This clonotype was found a few times. The genes are TRBV12-3 or TRBV12-4 and TRBJ1-2, with D possibly being TRBD1 (5 bases). This CDR3 comprises 14 residues. Trimming shortened V by 5 bases and J by 0 bases, and 10 bases separated the two germline ends. CDR3 bases: TGTGCCAGCAGTGCTCGACAGACTAACTATGGCTACACCTTC. Translated, it gives CASSARQTNYGYTF.

The CDR3 DNA reads TGTGCCAGCAACTTAGGAGGACAACAGCCCCAGCATTTT. The encoded protein is CASNLGGQQPQHF. The rearrangement joins TRBV6-5 to TRBJ1-5; the D gene is possibly TRBD1 (5 bases). The CDR3 has 13 amino acids. Trimming removed 7 bases from V and 7 bases from J, with 14 bases in between. The germline V gene encodes CDR1 MNHEY and CDR2 SVGAGI.

The J gene is TRBJ2-7, the V gene TRBV27, with a tentative D call TRBD1 (5 bases). V gave up 3 bases and J gave up 0 bases, with 12 bases separating them. The CDR3 spans 15 residues. The germline gives CDR1 MNHEY, CDR2 SMNVEV (reference sequence). CDR3 DNA: TGTGCCAGCAGTTTTAGGACACTGGTCTCCTACGAGCAGTACTTC. Its protein is CASSFRTLVSYEQYF.

The rearrangement joins TRBV6-1 to TRBJ1-2; 9 bases map to TRBD1. Germline V gene lookup returns CDR1 MNHNS and CDR2 SASEGT. This CDR3 has 14 amino acids. The V gene end was trimmed by 4 bases and the J gene end by 4 bases; junction bases not matched to a gene: 4. CDR3 in amino acids: CASSALTGGYGYTF. The CDR3 region has the DNA TGTGCCAGCAGTGCCCTGACAGGGGGCTATGGCTACACCTTC.

This clonotype was counted only a few times. The V call is TRBV15, the J call TRBJ2-2; D perhaps matches TRBD2 (6 bases). The germline CDR1 and CDR2 sequences are LNHNV and YYDKDF (reference sequence). The CDR3 covers 17 residues. Trimming cost V 1 base and J 0 bases, with 12 bases left between them. The CDR3 DNA reads TGTGCCACCAGCAGAGGGGGAGGCAGATCGAACACCGGGGAGCTGTTTTTT. Protein product: CATSRGGGRSNTGELFF.

This clonotype occurred once. Being one base from a much bigger clone, this may be a read error. The CDR3 region is CDSREQGSSYEQYF. CDR3 nucleotide sequence: TGTGACAGTCGTGAACAGGGAAGCTCCTACGAGCAGTACTTC. V usage is TRBV6-5 and J usage is TRBJ2-7; tentative D call: TRBD1 (6 bases). Looked up from germline, CDR1 is MNHEY and CDR2 is SVGAGI. This CDR3 is 14 amino acids long.

By share of the sample, this clonotype is medium-sized. V and J are TRBV10-3 and TRBJ2-3; TRBD1 matches 7 bases. The CDR3 has 14 residues. Germline lookup yields CDR1 ENHRY and CDR2 SYGVKD. Trimming cost V 6 bases and J 2 bases; bases outside gene matches: 5. The chain's CDR3 is CAIRTTGVTDTQYF. CDR3 nucleotides: TGTGCCATCAGGACAACAGGGGTCACAGATACGCAGTATTTT.